This entry concerns a single TCR beta chain. Its antigen is not known. This entry belongs to a study of OX40 agonist ivuxolimab in advanced cancers. The wider study: Age averaged around 60 years (range roughly 23 to 80), and approximately 80% were male. Broader study findings: Both CD4+ and CD8+ T cell populations in blood had undergone clonal expansion by week 6 at 0.1 to 3.0 mg/kg. The average count of expanded clones was higher among CD8+ T cells than among CD4+. Expanded peripheral T-cell antigen specificity went undetermined.

TCRdb's copy holds only in-frame clones and misses some; the assay was immunoSEQ multiplex PCR. The top ten hold approximately 0.29% of the sample, which has tens of thousands of clones, around 86% seen once. From germline, CDR1 is ENHRY and CDR2 SYGVKD. With 2 bases removed from V and 1 base from J, the gap between germline ends came to 5 bases. This CDR3 has 14 amino acids. This sequence joins TRBV10-3 and TRBJ2-2; tentatively, D is TRBD1 (5 bases). The clonotype was recovered from an adult with an advanced solid tumor such as melanoma, head and neck, liver or kidney cancer. Specimen: CD4+ or CD8+ T cells sorted from blood, collected in a trial of the OX40 agonist ivuxolimab. CDR3 in amino acids: CAISEGQNTGELFF. Here the CDR3 DNA reads TGTGCCATCAGTGAGGGACAGAACACCGGGGAGCTGTTTTTT.